Listed below are T cell receptor beta chains from one sample, sequenced in a study of T cell responses to AZD1222 COVID-19 vaccine. The data were produced by immunoSEQ multiplex PCR, yet TCRdb's version contains in-frame clones alone and is incomplete. The sample has just under 90,000 clones, roughly 90% seen once. The source was peripheral blood, collected on day 0 of AZD1222 vaccination. The receptors come from an adult in good health. Each CDR3 is given with its conserved first and last residue. The D gene is left open where the match is weak. Not every row has a clone size; where given, it reads once, few, many or a size class.

CDR3 length: 13
V gene: TRBV29-1
J gene: TRBJ2-5
D gene: .
clone size: .
CDR3 protein: CSVDGQPGETQYF
CDR3 DNA: TGCAGCGTTGACGGACAACCAGGGGAGACCCAGTACTTC

CDR3 length: 15
V gene: TRBV5-1
J gene: TRBJ2-1
D gene: .
clone size: .
CDR3 protein: CASSFPRDSYNEQFF
CDR3 DNA: TGCGCCAGCAGCTTCCCCCGAGACAGCTACAATGAGCAGTTCTTC

CDR3 length: 18
V gene: TRBV27
J gene: TRBJ2-1
D gene: .
clone size: .
CDR3 protein: CASSLTGAYGSSYNEQFF
CDR3 DNA: TGTGCCAGCAGTTTAACGGGAGCTTACGGAAGCTCCTACAATGAGCAGTTCTTC

CDR3 length: 17
V gene: TRBV10-3
J gene: TRBJ2-7
D gene: TRBD2
clone size: .
CDR3 protein: CAISDAPRTRFSYEQYF
CDR3 DNA: TGTGCCATCAGCGACGCTCCCCGGACTAGATTCTCCTACGAGCAGTACTTC

CDR3 length: 13
V gene: TRBV24-1
J gene: TRBJ1-1
D gene: .
clone size: few
CDR3 protein: CATSEGMNTEAFF
CDR3 DNA: TGTGCCACCAGTGAAGGGATGAACACTGAAGCTTTCTTT

CDR3 length: 17
V gene: TRBV27
J gene: TRBJ1-1
D gene: TRBD1
clone size: .
CDR3 protein: CASSLLGTGNMNTEAFF
CDR3 DNA: TGTGCCAGCAGTTTATTGGGGACAGGGAACATGAACACTGAAGCTTTCTTT

CDR3 length: 15
V gene: TRBV4-3
J gene: TRBJ2-7
D gene: .
clone size: few
CDR3 protein: CASSQGGGGSYEQYF
CDR3 DNA: TGCGCCAGCAGCCAAGGAGGAGGGGGTTCCTACGAGCAGTACTTC

CDR3 length: 15
V gene: TRBV27
J gene: TRBJ2-7
D gene: TRBD1
clone size: few
CDR3 protein: CASSFADRGPDEQYF
CDR3 DNA: TGTGCCAGCAGTTTTGCGGACAGGGGGCCTGACGAGCAGTACTTC

CDR3 length: 11
V gene: TRBV7-9
J gene: TRBJ2-7
D gene: .
clone size: .
CDR3 protein: CASSPGNEQYF
CDR3 DNA: TGTGCCAGCAGCCCCGGGAACGAGCAGTACTTC

CDR3 length: 16
V gene: TRBV28
J gene: TRBJ2-7
D gene: .
clone size: .
CDR3 protein: CASSLNLGRVGYEQYF
CDR3 DNA: TGTGCCAGCAGCCTGAACCTCGGGCGAGTCGGCTACGAGCAGTACTTC

CDR3 length: 13
V gene: TRBV2
J gene: TRBJ1-4
D gene: .
clone size: once
CDR3 protein: CASSRDTYEKLFF
CDR3 DNA: TGTGCCAGCAGTAGGGACACCTATGAAAAACTGTTTTTT

CDR3 length: 13
V gene: TRBV5-4
J gene: TRBJ1-1
D gene: .
clone size: .
CDR3 protein: CASNLGVNTEAFF
CDR3 DNA: TGTGCCAGCAACCTGGGGGTGAACACTGAAGCTTTCTTT

CDR3 length: 16
V gene: TRBV5-1
J gene: TRBJ1-2
D gene: .
clone size: .
CDR3 protein: CASSPRGGQANYGYTF
CDR3 DNA: TGCGCCAGCAGCCCACGAGGAGGGCAAGCTAACTATGGCTACACCTTC

CDR3 length: 15
V gene: TRBV10-2
J gene: TRBJ1-1
D gene: TRBD1
clone size: .
CDR3 protein: CASDRARTGDTEAFF
CDR3 DNA: TGCGCCAGCGATAGGGCTAGGACAGGCGACACTGAAGCTTTCTTT

CDR3 length: 15
V gene: TRBV4-2
J gene: TRBJ2-3
D gene: TRBD2
clone size: .
CDR3 protein: CASSQDRGGSGTQYF
CDR3 DNA: TGTGCCAGCAGCCAAGATCGGGGCGGGAGTGGTACGCAGTATTTT

CDR3 length: 13
V gene: TRBV28
J gene: TRBJ1-1
D gene: .
clone size: few
CDR3 protein: CASLPGQSTEAFF
CDR3 DNA: TGTGCCAGCCTACCGGGACAATCCACTGAAGCTTTCTTT

CDR3 length: 16
V gene: TRBV7-2
J gene: TRBJ1-1
D gene: TRBD1
clone size: .
CDR3 protein: CASSLYPRQGDTEAFF
CDR3 DNA: TGTGCCAGCAGCTTATATCCACGTCAGGGGGACACTGAAGCTTTCTTT

CDR3 length: 14
V gene: TRBV28
J gene: TRBJ1-5
D gene: .
clone size: .
CDR3 protein: CASNTGDFNQPQHF
CDR3 DNA: TGTGCCAGCAACACCGGGGACTTCAATCAGCCCCAGCATTTT

CDR3 length: 16
V gene: TRBV24-1
J gene: TRBJ2-3
D gene: .
clone size: .
CDR3 protein: CATSDGTGGGLDTQYF
CDR3 DNA: TGTGCCACCAGTGATGGAACCGGAGGGGGACTAGATACGCAGTATTTT

CDR3 length: 12
V gene: TRBV7-2
J gene: TRBJ2-7
D gene: .
clone size: .
CDR3 protein: CASSLGSYEQYF
CDR3 DNA: TGTGCCAGCAGCTTAGGATCCTACGAGCAGTACTTC

CDR3 length: 17
V gene: TRBV19
J gene: TRBJ1-5
D gene: TRBD1
clone size: few
CDR3 protein: CASSMFRGSNSNQPQHF
CDR3 DNA: TGTGCCAGTAGTATGTTCAGGGGGAGCAATAGCAATCAGCCCCAGCATTTT

CDR3 length: 15
V gene: TRBV5-1
J gene: TRBJ2-1
D gene: .
clone size: .
CDR3 protein: CASSSYRDSYNEQFF
CDR3 DNA: TGCGCCAGCAGCTCTTACAGGGATTCCTACAATGAGCAGTTCTTC

CDR3 length: 13
V gene: TRBV7-9
J gene: TRBJ1-5
D gene: .
clone size: .
CDR3 protein: CASSLGGTQPQHF
CDR3 DNA: TGTGCCAGCAGCTTAGGAGGCACTCAGCCCCAGCATTTT

CDR3 length: 15
V gene: TRBV19
J gene: TRBJ2-1
D gene: TRBD1
clone size: .
CDR3 protein: CASSPLGQYYNEQFF
CDR3 DNA: TGTGCCAGTAGTCCGTTGGGACAGTACTACAATGAGCAGTTCTTC

CDR3 length: 15
V gene: TRBV5-6
J gene: TRBJ1-5
D gene: .
clone size: once
CDR3 protein: CASSLGAGDHQPQHF
CDR3 DNA: TGTGCCAGCAGCTTGGGGGCAGGGGACCATCAGCCCCAGCATTTT

CDR3 length: 16
V gene: TRBV7-2
J gene: TRBJ1-6
D gene: .
clone size: .
CDR3 protein: CASSQPAGGASSPLHF
CDR3 DNA: TGTGCCAGCAGCCAGCCAGCGGGGGGCGCGAGTTCACCCCTCCACTTT

CDR3 length: 14
V gene: TRBV10-3
J gene: TRBJ1-5
D gene: .
clone size: .
CDR3 protein: CAISPSGGNQPQHF
CDR3 DNA: TGTGCCATCAGTCCGTCTGGGGGGAATCAGCCCCAGCATTTT

CDR3 length: 14
V gene: TRBV28
J gene: TRBJ1-5
D gene: TRBD1
clone size: .
CDR3 protein: CASIPGTGNQPQHF
CDR3 DNA: TGTGCCAGCATACCCGGGACAGGCAATCAGCCCCAGCATTTT

CDR3 length: 12
V gene: TRBV6-1
J gene: TRBJ2-7
D gene: .
clone size: .
CDR3 protein: CASSEPARSRYF
CDR3 DNA: TGTGCCAGCAGTGAACCCGCACGATCCCGGTACTTC

CDR3 length: 15
V gene: TRBV28
J gene: TRBJ2-7
D gene: .
clone size: .
CDR3 protein: CASSSLFFDSYEQYF
CDR3 DNA: TGTGCCAGCAGTTCCCTATTTTTTGACTCCTACGAGCAGTACTTC

CDR3 length: 14
V gene: TRBV7-3
J gene: TRBJ2-2
D gene: TRBD1
clone size: .
CDR3 protein: CASSRGQGTGELFF
CDR3 DNA: TGTGCCAGCAGCCGGGGACAGGGAACCGGGGAGCTGTTTTTT

CDR3 length: 16
V gene: TRBV5-8
J gene: TRBJ1-4
D gene: .
clone size: .
CDR3 protein: CASSLERLATNEKLFF
CDR3 DNA: TGTGCCAGCAGCTTGGAGAGGCTTGCAACTAATGAAAAACTGTTTTTT

CDR3 length: 16
V gene: TRBV10-3
J gene: TRBJ2-7
D gene: .
clone size: .
CDR3 protein: CAISESDTGVLSEQYF
CDR3 DNA: TGTGCCATCAGTGAGTCGGACACGGGAGTCTTATCCGAGCAGTACTTC

CDR3 length: 18
V gene: TRBV27
J gene: TRBJ2-5
D gene: TRBD2
clone size: .
CDR3 protein: CASKIGGLAGGSLETQYF
CDR3 DNA: TGTGCCAGCAAAATAGGAGGACTAGCGGGAGGCAGTTTAGAGACCCAGTACTTC

CDR3 length: 15
V gene: TRBV9
J gene: TRBJ1-1
D gene: .
clone size: .
CDR3 protein: CASSVGEETNTEAFF
CDR3 DNA: TGTGCCAGCAGCGTAGGGGAGGAAACGAACACTGAAGCTTTCTTT

CDR3 length: 14
V gene: TRBV3-1/TRBV3-2
J gene: TRBJ2-1
D gene: .
clone size: .
CDR3 protein: CATSRGTSQDEQFF
CDR3 DNA: TGTGCCACCTCACGAGGGACTTCTCAGGATGAGCAGTTCTTC